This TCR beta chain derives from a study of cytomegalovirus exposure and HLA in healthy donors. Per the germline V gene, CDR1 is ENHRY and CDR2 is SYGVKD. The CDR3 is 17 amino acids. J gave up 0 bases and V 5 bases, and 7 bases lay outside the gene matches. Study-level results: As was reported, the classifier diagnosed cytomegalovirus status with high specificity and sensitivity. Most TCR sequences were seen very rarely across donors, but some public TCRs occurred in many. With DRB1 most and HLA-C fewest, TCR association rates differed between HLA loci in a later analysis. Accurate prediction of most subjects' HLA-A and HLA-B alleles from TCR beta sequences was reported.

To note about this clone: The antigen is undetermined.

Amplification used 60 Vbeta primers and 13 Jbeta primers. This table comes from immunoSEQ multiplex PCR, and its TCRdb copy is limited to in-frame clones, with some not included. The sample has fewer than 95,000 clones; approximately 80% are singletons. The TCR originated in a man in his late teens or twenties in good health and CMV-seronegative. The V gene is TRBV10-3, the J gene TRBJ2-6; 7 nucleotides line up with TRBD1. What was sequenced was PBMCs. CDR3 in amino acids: CAISPRTGDSGANVLTF. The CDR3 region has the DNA TGTGCCATCAGTCCACGGACAGGCGACTCTGGGGCCAACGTCCTGACTTTC.